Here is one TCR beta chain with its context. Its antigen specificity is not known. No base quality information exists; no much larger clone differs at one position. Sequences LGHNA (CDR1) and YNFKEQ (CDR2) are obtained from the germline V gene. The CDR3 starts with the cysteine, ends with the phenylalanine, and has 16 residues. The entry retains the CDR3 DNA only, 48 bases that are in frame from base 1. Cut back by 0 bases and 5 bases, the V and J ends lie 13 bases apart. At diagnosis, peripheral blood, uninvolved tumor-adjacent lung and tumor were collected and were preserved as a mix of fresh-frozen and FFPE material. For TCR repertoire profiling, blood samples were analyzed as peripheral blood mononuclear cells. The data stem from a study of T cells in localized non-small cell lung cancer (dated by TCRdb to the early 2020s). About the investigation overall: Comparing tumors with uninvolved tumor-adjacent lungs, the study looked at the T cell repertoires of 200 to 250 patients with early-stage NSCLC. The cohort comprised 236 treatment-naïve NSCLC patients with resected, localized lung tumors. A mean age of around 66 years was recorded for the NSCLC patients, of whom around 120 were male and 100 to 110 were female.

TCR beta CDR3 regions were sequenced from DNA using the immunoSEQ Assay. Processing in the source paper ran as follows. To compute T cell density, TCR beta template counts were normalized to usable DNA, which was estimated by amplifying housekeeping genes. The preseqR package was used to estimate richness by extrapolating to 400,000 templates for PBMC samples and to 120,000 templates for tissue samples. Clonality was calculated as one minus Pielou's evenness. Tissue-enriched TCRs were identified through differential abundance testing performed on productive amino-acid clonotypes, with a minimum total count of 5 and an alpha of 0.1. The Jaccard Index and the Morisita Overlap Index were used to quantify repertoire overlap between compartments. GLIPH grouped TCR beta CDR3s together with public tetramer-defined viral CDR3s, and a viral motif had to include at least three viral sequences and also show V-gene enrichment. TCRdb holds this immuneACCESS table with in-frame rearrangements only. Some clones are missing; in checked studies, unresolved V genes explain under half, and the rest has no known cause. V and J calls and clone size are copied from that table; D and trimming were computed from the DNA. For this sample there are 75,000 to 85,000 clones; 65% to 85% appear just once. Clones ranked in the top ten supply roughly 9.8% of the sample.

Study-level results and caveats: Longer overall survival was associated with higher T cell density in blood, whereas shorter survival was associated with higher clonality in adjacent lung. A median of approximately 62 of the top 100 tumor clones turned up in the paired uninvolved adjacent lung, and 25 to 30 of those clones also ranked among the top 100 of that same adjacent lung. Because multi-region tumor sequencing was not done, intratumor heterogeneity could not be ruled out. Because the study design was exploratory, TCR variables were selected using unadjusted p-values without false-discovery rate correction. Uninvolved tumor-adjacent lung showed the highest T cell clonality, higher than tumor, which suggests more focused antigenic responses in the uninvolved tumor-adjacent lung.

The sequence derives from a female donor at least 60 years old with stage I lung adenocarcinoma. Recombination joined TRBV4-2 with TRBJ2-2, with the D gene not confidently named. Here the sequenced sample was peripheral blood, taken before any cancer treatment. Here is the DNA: TGTGCCAGCAGCCAAGATGTCTGGCAGTCGACCGGGGAGCTGTTTTTT. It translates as CASSQDVWQSTGELFF.